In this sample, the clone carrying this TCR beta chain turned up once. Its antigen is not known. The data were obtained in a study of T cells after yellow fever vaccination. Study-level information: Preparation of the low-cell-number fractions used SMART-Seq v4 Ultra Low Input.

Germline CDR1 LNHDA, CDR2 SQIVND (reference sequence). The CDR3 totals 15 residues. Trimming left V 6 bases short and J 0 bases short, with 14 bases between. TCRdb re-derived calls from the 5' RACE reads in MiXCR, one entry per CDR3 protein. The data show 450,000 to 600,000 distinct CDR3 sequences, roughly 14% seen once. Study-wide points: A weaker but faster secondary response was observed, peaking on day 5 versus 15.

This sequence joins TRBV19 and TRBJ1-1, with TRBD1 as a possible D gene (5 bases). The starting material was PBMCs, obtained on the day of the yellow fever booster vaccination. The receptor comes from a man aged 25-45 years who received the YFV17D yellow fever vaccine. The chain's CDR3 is CASSLHSGVNTEAFF. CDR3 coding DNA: TGTGCCAGTAGCCTCCACTCGGGGGTGAACACTGAAGCTTTCTTT.